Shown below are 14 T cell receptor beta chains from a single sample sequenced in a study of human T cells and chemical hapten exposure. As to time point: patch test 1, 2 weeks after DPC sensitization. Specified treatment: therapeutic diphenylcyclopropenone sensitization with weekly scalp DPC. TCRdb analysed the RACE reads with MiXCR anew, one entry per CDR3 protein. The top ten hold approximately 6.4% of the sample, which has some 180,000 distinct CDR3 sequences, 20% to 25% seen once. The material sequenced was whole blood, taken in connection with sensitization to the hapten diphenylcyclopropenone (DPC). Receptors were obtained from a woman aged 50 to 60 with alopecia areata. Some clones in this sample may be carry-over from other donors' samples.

The CDR3 nucleotides are TGCAGTGCTAGTAGTGCGGGAGCAAGATCCTACAATGAGCAGTTCTTC. This sequence encodes CSASSAGARSYNEQFF. The J gene is TRBJ2-1, the V gene TRBV20-1, with 7 bases lining up with TRBD2. The CDR3 extends over 16 amino acids. The germline V gene encodes CDR1 DFQATT and CDR2 SNEGSKA (reference sequence). V was clipped by 3 bases and J by 1 base; unmatched bases: 9.

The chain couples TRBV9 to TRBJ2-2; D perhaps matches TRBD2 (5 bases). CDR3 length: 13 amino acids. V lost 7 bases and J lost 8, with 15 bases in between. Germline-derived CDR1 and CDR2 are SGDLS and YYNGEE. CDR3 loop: CASSGAVKGELFF. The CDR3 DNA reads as TGTGCCAGCTCCGGAGCGGTTAAAGGGGAGCTGTTTTTT.

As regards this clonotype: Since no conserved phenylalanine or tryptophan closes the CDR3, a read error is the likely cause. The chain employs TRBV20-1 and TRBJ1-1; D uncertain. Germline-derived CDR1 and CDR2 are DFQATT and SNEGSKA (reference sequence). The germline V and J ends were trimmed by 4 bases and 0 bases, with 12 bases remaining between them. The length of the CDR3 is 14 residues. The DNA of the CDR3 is TGCAGTGCTATGGGTGGCGATCTGAACACTGAAGCTTTCCTT. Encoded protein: CSAMGGDLNTEAFL.

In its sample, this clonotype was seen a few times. CDR3 in DNA: TGTGCCAGCAGCTTGAAGTTTGAGCAGTTCTTC. This encodes CASSLKFEQFF. This chain uses TRBV5-5 with TRBJ2-1; no definite D call. The length of the CDR3 is 11 residues. V lost 1 base, J lost 9 bases, and 5 bases lay in between. Looked up from germline, CDR1 is SGHKS and CDR2 is YYEKEE (reference sequence).

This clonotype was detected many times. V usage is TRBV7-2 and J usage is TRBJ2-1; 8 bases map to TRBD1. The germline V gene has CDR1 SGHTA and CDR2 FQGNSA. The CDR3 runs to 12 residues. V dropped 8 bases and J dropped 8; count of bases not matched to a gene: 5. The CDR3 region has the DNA TGTGCCAGCGGTCTACAGGGGGATGAGCAGTTCTTC. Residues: CASGLQGDEQFF.

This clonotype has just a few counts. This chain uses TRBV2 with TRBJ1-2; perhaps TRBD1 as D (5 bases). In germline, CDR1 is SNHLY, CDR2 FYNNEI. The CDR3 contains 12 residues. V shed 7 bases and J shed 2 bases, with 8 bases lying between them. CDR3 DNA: TGTGCCAGCACCAGGGAAAACTATGGCTACACCTTC. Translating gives CASTRENYGYTF. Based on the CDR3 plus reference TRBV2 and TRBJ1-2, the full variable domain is EPEVTQTPSHQVTQMGQEVILRCVPISNHLYFYWYRQILGQKVEFLVSFYNNEISEKSEIFDDQFSVERPDGSNFTLKIRSTKLEDSAMYFCASTRENYGYTFGSGTRLTVV.

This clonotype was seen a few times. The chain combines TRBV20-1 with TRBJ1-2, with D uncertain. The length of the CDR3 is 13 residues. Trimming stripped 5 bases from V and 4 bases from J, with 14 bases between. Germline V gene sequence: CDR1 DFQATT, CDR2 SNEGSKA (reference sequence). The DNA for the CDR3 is TGCAGTGCTCCCCGGACGGAGACCTATGGCTACACCTTC. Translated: CSAPRTETYGYTF.

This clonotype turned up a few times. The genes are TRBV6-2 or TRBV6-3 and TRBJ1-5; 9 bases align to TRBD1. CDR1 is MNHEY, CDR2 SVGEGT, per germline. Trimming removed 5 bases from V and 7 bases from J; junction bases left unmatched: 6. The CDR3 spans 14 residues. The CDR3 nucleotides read TGTGCCAGCAGTGAACAGGGGGCCGGGCAGCCCCAGCATTTT. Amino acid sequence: CASSEQGAGQPQHF.

CDR3 sequence reads: CASSLAQGYRTEAFF. The CDR3, as DNA: TGTGCCAGCAGCTTAGCGCAGGGGTATCGCACTGAAGCTTTCTTT. The rearrangement joins TRBV7-2 to TRBJ1-1; TRBD1 is a possible D gene (6 bases). Germline V gives CDR1 SGHTA, CDR2 FQGNSA. V was pared by 0 bases and J by 4 bases, with 12 bases between. CDR3 length: 15 amino acids.

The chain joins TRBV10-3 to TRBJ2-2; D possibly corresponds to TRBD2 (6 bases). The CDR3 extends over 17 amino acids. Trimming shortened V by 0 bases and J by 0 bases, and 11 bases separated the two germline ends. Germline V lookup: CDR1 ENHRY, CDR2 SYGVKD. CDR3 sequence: CAISESSGYSNTGELFF. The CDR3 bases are TGTGCCATCAGTGAGTCAAGCGGGTATTCGAACACCGGGGAGCTGTTTTTT.

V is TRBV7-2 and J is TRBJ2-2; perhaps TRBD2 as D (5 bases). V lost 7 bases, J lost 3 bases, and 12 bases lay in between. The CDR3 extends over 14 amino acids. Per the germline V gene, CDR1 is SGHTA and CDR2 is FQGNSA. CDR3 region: CASIAGGYTGELFF. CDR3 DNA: TGTGCCAGCATTGCAGGCGGGTACACCGGGGAGCTGTTTTTT.

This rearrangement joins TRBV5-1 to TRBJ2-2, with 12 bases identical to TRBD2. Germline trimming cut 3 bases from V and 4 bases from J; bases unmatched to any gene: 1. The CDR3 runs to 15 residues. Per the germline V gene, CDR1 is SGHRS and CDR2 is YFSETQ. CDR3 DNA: TGCGCCAGCAGCTCGACTAGCGGGGGCACCGGGGAGCTGTTTTTT. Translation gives CASSSTSGGTGELFF.

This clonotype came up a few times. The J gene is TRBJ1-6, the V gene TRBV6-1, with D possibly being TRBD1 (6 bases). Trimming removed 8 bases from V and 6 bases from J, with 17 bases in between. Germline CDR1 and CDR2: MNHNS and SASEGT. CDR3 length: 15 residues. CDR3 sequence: CASGYAGESNSPLHF. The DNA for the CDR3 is TGTGCCAGCGGATACGCAGGGGAAAGTAATTCACCCCTCCACTTT.

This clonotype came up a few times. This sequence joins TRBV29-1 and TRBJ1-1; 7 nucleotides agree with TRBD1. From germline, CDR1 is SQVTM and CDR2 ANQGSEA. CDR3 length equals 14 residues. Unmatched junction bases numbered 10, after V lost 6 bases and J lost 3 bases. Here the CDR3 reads CSVPRTGDYTEAFF. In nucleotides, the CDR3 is TGCAGCGTCCCCCGGACAGGAGACTACACTGAAGCTTTCTTT.